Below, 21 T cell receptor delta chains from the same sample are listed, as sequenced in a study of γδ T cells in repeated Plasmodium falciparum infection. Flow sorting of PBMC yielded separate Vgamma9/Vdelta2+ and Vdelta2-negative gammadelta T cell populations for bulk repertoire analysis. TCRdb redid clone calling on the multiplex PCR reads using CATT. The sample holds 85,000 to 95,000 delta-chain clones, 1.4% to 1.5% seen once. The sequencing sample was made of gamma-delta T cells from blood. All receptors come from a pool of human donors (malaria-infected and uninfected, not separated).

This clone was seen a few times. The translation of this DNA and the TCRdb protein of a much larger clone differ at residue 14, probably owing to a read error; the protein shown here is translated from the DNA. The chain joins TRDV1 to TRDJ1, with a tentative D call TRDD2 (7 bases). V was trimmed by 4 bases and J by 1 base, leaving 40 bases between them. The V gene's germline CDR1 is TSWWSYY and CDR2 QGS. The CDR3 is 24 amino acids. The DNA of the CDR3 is TGTGCTCTTGGGGCTTTTTCCTACCAGAGAATGTACTGGGAGCCCCTCCCTGCCACCGATAAACTCATCTTT. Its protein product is CALGAFSYQRMYWEPLPATDKLIF.

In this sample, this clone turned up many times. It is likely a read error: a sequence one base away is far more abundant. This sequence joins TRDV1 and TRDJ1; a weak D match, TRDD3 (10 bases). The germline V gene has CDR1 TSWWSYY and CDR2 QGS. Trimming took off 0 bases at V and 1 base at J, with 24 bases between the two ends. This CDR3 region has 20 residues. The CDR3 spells CALGELSFLRGGYGTDKLIF. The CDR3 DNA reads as TGTGCTCTTGGGGAACTCTCCTTCCTACGGGGGGGATACGGCACCGATAAACTCATCTTT.

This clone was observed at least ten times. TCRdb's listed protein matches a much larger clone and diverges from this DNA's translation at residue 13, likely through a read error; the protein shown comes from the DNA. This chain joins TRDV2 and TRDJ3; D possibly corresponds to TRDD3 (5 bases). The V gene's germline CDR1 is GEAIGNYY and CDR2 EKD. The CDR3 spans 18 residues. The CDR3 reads CACDTAGQSSWDARQMFF. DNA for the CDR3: TGTGCCTGTGACACTGCAGGTCAGAGCTCCTGGGACGCCCGACAGATGTTTTTC.

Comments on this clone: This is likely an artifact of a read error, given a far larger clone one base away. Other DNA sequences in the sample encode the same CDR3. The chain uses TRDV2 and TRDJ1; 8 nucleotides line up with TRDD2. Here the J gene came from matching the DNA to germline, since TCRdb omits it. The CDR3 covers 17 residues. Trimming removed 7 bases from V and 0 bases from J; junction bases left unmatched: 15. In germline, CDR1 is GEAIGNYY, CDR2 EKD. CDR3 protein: CACDLFLRNENTDKLIF. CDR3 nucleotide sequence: TGTGCCTGCGACCTCTTCCTACGGAACGAGAACACCGATAAACTCATCTTT.

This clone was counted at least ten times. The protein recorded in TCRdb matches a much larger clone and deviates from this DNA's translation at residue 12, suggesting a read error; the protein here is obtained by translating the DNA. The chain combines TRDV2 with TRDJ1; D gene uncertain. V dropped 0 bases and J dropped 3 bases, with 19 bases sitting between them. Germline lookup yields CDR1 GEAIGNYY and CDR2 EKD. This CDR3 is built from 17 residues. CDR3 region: CACDTAGVLRYADKLIF. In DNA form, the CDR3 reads TGTGCCTGTGACACCGCCGGGGTTCTCCGGTACGCCGATAAACTCATCTTT.

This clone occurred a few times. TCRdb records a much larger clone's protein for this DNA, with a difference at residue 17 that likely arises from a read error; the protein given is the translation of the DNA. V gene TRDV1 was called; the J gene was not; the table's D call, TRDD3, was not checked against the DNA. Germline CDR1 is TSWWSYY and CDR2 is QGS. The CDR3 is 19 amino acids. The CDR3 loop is CALLNHPKHWGTYTDKPIF. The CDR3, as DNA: TGTGCTCTCCTTAATCACCCAAAACACTGGGGGACCTACACCGATAAACCCATCTTT.

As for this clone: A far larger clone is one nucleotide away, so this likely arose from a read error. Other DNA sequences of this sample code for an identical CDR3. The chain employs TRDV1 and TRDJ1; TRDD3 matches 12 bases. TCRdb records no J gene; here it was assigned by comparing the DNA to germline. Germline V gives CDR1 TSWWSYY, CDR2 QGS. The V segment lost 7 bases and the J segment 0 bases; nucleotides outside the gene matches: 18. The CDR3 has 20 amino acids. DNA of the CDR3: TGTGCTCTTGACCAACGCAACGCTGGGGGATACGGGGTGGACACCGATAAACTCATCTTT. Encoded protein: CALDQRNAGGYGVDTDKLIF.

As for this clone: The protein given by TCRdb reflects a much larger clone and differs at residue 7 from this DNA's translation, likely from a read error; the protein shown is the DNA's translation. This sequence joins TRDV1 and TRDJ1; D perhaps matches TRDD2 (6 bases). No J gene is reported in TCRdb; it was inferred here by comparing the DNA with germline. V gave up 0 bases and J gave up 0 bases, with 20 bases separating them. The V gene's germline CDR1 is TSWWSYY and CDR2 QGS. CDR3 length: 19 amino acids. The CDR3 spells CALGELMFLNSCYTDKLIF. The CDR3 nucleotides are TGTGCTCTTGGGGAACTAATGTTCCTAAACTCCTGTTACACCGATAAACTCATCTTT.

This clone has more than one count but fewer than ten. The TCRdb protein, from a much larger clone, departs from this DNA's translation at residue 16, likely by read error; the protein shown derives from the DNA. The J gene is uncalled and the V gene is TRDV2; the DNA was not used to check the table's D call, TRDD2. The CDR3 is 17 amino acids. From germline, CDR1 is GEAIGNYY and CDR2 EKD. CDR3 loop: CACDLFLRNENTDKLTF. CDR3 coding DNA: TGTGCCTGTGACCTCTTCCTACGGAACGAGAACACCGATAAACTCACCTTT.

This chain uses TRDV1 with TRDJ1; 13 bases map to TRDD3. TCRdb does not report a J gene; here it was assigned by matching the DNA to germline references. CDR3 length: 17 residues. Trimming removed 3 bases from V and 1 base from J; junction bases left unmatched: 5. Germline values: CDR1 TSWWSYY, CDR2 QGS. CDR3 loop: CALGDRTGGYGTDKLIF. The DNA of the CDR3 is TGTGCTCTTGGGGACCGCACTGGGGGATACGGCACCGATAAACTCATCTTT.

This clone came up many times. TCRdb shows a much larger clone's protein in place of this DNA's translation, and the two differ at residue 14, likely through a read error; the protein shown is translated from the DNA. Here the CDR3 reads CACDTGEGPTTDKPIF. DNA for the CDR3: TGTGCCTGTGACACAGGCGAAGGACCCACCACCGATAAACCCATCTTT. The V gene is TRDV2, the J gene TRDJ1; no firm D call. Germline values: CDR1 GEAIGNYY, CDR2 EKD. The length of the CDR3 is 16 residues.

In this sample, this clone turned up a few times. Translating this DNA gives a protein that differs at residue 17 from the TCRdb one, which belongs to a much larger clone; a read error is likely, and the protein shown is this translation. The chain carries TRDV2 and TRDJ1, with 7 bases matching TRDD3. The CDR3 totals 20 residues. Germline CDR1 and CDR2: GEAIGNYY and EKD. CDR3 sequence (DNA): TGTGCCTGTGCGTCTCGGTGGACACCTCTGGGGATAGGACCGACCGATAGACTCATCTTT. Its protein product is CACASRWTPLGIGPTDRLIF.

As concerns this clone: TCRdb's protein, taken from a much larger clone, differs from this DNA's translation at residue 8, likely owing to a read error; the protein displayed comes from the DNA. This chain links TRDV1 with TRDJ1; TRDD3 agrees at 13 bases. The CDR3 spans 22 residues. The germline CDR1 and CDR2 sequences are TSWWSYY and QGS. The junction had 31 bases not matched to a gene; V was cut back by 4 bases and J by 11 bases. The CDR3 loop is CALGGPGQPSYAPTGGYAGLIF. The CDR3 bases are TGTGCTCTTGGGGGACCGGGTCAGCCTTCCTACGCTCCTACTGGGGGATACGCGGGCCTCATCTTT.

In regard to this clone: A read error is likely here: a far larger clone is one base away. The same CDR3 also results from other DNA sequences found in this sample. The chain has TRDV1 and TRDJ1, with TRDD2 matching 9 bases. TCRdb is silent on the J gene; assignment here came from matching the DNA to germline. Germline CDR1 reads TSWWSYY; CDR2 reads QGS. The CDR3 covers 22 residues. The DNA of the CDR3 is TGTGCTCTGGGGGAACTGGGGAGGCCTTCCTACGTGACTGGGAGCCCTGGCGATAAACTCATCTTT. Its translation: CALGELGRPSYVTGSPGDKLIF.

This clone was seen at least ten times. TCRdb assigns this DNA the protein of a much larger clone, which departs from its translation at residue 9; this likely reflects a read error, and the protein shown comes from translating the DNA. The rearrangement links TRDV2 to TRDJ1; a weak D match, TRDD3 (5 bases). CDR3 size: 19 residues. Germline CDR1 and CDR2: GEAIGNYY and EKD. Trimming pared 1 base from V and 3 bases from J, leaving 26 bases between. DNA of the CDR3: TGTGCCTGTGACACATTGCGTGGGGAACACCCTTTCGAGCCCGATAAACTCATCTTT. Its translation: CACDTLRGEHPFEPDKLIF.

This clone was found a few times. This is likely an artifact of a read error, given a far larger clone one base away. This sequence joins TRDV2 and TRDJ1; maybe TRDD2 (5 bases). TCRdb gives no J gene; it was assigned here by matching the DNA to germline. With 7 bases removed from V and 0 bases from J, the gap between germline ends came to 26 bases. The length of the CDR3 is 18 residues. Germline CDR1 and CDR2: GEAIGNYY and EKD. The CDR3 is CACDSLPGYCIYTDKLIF. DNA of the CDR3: TGTGCCTGCGACTCCCTACCCGGGTACTGCATCTACACCGATAAACTCATCTTT.

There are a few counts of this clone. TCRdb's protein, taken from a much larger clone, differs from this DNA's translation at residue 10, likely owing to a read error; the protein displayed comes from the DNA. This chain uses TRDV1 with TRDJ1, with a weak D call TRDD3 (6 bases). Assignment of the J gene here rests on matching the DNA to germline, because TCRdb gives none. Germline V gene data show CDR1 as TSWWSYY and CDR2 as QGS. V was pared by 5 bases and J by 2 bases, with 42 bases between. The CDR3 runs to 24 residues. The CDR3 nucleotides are TGTGCTCTTGGGCCCCCGAACATCTCCAGTACTGGGTCGCAAGGGTGGGGGCAAACCGATAAACTCATCTTT. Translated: CALGPPNISSTGSQGWGQTDKLIF.

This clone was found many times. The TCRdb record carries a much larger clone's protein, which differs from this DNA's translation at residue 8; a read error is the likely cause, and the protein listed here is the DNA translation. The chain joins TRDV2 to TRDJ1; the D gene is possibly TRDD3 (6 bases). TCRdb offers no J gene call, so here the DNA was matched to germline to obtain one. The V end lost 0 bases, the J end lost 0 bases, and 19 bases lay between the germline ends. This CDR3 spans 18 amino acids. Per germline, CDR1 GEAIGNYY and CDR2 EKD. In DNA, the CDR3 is TGTGCCTGTGACACCGTAAGTCGAGGGGGAAAGTACACCGATAAACTCATCTTT. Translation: CACDTVSRGGKYTDKLIF.

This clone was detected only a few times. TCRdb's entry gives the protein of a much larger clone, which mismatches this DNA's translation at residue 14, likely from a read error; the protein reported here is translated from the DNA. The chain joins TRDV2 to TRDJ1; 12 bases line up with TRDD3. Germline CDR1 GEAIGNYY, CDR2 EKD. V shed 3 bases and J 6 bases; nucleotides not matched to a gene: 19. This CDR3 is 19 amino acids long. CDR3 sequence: CACDVLPPGGYGSAYKLIF. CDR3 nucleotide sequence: TGTGCCTGTGACGTCCTGCCTCCTGGGGGATACGGAAGCGCCTATAAACTCATCTTT.

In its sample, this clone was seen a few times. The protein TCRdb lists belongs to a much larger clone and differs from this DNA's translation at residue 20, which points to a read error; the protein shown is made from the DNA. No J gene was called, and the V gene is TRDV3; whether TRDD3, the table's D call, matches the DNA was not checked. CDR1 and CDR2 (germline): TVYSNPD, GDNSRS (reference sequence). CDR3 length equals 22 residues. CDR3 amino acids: CAFYPVPSLKRGYLSYTDKHIF. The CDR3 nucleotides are TGTGCCTTTTATCCGGTCCCCTCACTAAAAAGGGGATACCTCAGCTACACCGATAAACACATCTTT.

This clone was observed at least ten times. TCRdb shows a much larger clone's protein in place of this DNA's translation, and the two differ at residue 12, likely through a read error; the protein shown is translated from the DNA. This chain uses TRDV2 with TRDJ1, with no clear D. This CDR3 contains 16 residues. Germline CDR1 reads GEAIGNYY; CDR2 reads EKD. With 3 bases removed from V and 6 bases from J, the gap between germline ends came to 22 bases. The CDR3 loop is CACDQCRPSKPYKLIF. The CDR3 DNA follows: TGTGCCTGTGACCAATGCCGCCCCTCCAAGCCCTATAAACTCATCTTT.